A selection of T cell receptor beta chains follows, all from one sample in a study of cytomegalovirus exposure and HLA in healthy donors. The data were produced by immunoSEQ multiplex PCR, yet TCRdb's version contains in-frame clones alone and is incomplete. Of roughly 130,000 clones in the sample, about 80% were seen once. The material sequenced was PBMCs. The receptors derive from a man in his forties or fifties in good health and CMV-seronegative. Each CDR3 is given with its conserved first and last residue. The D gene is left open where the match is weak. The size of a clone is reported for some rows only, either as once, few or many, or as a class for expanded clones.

CDR3 DNA: TGTGCCAGTAGTTTAGTCTACAGATCCTACAATGAGCAGTTCTTC
CDR3 protein: CASSLVYRSYNEQFF
V gene: TRBV27
J gene: TRBJ2-1
clone size: .
D gene: .

CDR3 DNA: TGTGCCAGTAGTATAGGGGACAGGGACTATGGCTACACCTTC
CDR3 protein: CASSIGDRDYGYTF
V gene: TRBV19
J gene: TRBJ1-2
clone size: .
D gene: TRBD1

CDR3 DNA: TGTGCCAGCAGCAAAAAACAGGGGCAAGATGGCTACACCTTC
CDR3 protein: CASSKKQGQDGYTF
V gene: TRBV21-1
J gene: TRBJ1-2
clone size: .
D gene: .

CDR3 DNA: TGTGCCAGCAGCTTGGGGGCTACGGGAAACACAGATACGCAGTATTTT
CDR3 protein: CASSLGATGNTDTQYF
V gene: TRBV5-4
J gene: TRBJ2-3
clone size: .
D gene: .

CDR3 DNA: TGTGCCAGCAGTACGACAGGGAACACTGAAGCTTTCTTT
CDR3 protein: CASSTTGNTEAFF
V gene: TRBV27
J gene: TRBJ1-1
clone size: .
D gene: .

CDR3 DNA: TGTGCCAGCAGCAGTAACAGGGTTGGATCCCTCCACTTT
CDR3 protein: CASSSNRVGSLHF
V gene: TRBV7-2
J gene: TRBJ1-6
clone size: once
D gene: .

CDR3 DNA: TGTGCCTGGGGGCTCGGGACTACGAGCGGGCCCTCCTACGAGCAGTACTTC
CDR3 protein: CAWGLGTTSGPSYEQYF
V gene: TRBV30
J gene: TRBJ2-7
clone size: .
D gene: TRBD2

CDR3 DNA: TGTGCCAGCAGCTTAGCGTCGGGGGGTAACAGCAATCAGCCCCAGCATTTT
CDR3 protein: CASSLASGGNSNQPQHF
V gene: TRBV7-9
J gene: TRBJ1-5
clone size: few
D gene: .

CDR3 DNA: TGTGCCAGTAGGGGGGCCTTCTCCTACGAGCAGTACTTC
CDR3 protein: CASRGAFSYEQYF
V gene: TRBV19
J gene: TRBJ2-7
clone size: medium-sized
D gene: .

CDR3 DNA: TGTGCCAGCAGTGAAGCGGGAACTAACGGGAGTGATACGCAGTATTTT
CDR3 protein: CASSEAGTNGSDTQYF
V gene: TRBV2
J gene: TRBJ2-3
clone size: .
D gene: .

CDR3 DNA: TGTGCCAGCAGCCCCCGGCGAGGGGGCACTTCACCCCTCCACTTT
CDR3 protein: CASSPRRGGTSPLHF
V gene: TRBV28
J gene: TRBJ1-6
clone size: .
D gene: TRBD1

CDR3 DNA: TGTGCCACCAGCAGAGGGTCAGTCAGGGGGTCGGTGGATGGCTACACCTTC
CDR3 protein: CATSRGSVRGSVDGYTF
V gene: TRBV15
J gene: TRBJ1-2
clone size: few
D gene: TRBD1

CDR3 DNA: TGCGCCAGCAGCTCGGGGACAGGCCACTACGAGCAGTACTTC
CDR3 protein: CASSSGTGHYEQYF
V gene: TRBV5-1
J gene: TRBJ2-7
clone size: .
D gene: TRBD1

CDR3 DNA: TGTGCCAGCAGCCGGGACAAAGCTAACTATGGCTACACCTTC
CDR3 protein: CASSRDKANYGYTF
V gene: TRBV6-5
J gene: TRBJ1-2
clone size: .
D gene: .

CDR3 DNA: TGTGCCAGTAGTCGGGACAGTTATTCACCCCTCCACTTT
CDR3 protein: CASSRDSYSPLHF
V gene: TRBV27
J gene: TRBJ1-6
clone size: .
D gene: TRBD1

CDR3 DNA: TGTGCCAGCAGTTTTTACCGGGGGGATAGAAATACGCAGTATTTT
CDR3 protein: CASSFYRGDRNTQYF
V gene: TRBV28
J gene: TRBJ2-3
clone size: few
D gene: TRBD2

CDR3 DNA: TGTGCCAGCAGGGGTGTGTTTGGGCCGAATGAGCAGTTCTTC
CDR3 protein: CASRGVFGPNEQFF
V gene: TRBV2
J gene: TRBJ2-1
clone size: .
D gene: .

CDR3 DNA: TGTGCCAGTGGGACAGGCCTATACGAGCAGTACTTC
CDR3 protein: CASGTGLYEQYF
V gene: TRBV28
J gene: TRBJ2-7
clone size: .
D gene: TRBD1